This T cell receptor beta chain was captured by sequencing in a study of CD8+CD57+ T cells in acquired aplastic anemia. Study at large: Sorted CD4+ and CD8+ cells yielded DNA averaging around 3 ug.

As for this clonotype: Its antigen remains unidentified.

Genomic DNA provided the template from which TCR beta VDJ and CDR3 profiles were obtained. From the reads, TCRdb called clonotypes with MiXCR, one entry per CDR3 protein. There are about 160,000 distinct CDR3 sequences in the sample; 35% to 55% occur only once, and about 1.1% lies in the top ten. Germline CDR1 reads SEHNR; CDR2 reads FQNEAQ (reference sequence). V lost 5 bases and J 7 bases, leaving 8 bases between the germline ends. This CDR3 comprises 11 residues. Study conclusions and caveats: Sharing between patients and controls was observed for over 25 CD8+ CDR3 sequences.

The chain recombines TRBV7-9 with TRBJ1-2; D is unresolved. The sequence came from a human donor in good health. Sequencing used sorted CD4+, CD8+, or CD8+CD57+ T cells (not recorded which) from PBMCs. The CDR3 here is CASSLTTGYTF. DNA of the CDR3: TGTGCCAGCAGCCTAACAACTGGCTACACCTTC. Full variable domain (missing parts from reference TRBV7-9 and TRBJ1-2): DTGVSQNPRHKITKRGQNVTFRCDPISEHNRLYWYRQTLGQGPEFLTYFQNEAQLEKSRLLSDRFSAERPKGSFSTLEIQRTEQGDSAMYLCASSLTTGYTFGSGTRLTVV.